The 19 T cell receptor beta chains given below trace back to one sample, sequenced in a study of blood T cell repertoires in COVID-19. Some clones are missing from TCRdb's copy, which holds only in-frame ones; the method was immunoSEQ multiplex PCR. The sample has fewer than 200,000 clones, about four fifths seen once. Sample: peripheral blood. The source of these receptors is a man in his forties or fifties who had recovered from COVID-19.

The V call is TRBV7-6, the J call TRBJ1-1; TRBD1 agrees at 8 bases. The CDR3 consists of 14 residues. J lost 1 base, V lost 8 bases, and 6 bases had no gene match. Germline V gene lookup returns CDR1 SGHVS and CDR2 FNYEAQ. CDR3: CASRGGTGNTEAFF. The CDR3 nucleotides read TGTGCCAGCCGTGGCGGGACAGGGAACACTGAAGCTTTCTTT.

The CDR3 bases are TGTGCCAGCAGATCCGCCGGGAATGGCTACACCTTC. It yields the protein CASRSAGNGYTF. The chain links TRBV27 to TRBJ1-2, with D uncertain. Germline CDR1 and CDR2: MNHEY and SMNVEV (reference sequence). V lost 6 bases and J 6 bases, leaving 11 bases between the germline ends. The CDR3 runs to 12 residues.

The chain links TRBV19 to TRBJ2-2, with a tentative D call TRBD2 (5 bases). Trimming cost V 0 bases and J 6 bases, with 8 bases left between them. Germline CDR1 and CDR2: LNHDA and SQIVND (reference sequence). The CDR3 is 14 amino acids. In nucleotides, the CDR3 is TGTGCCAGTAGTATAGATCCAGCGGCCGGGGAGCTGTTTTTT. Translation: CASSIDPAAGELFF.

The chain has TRBV9 and TRBJ1-1, with D maybe TRBD1 (5 bases). Per germline, CDR1 SGDLS and CDR2 YYNGEE. V was trimmed by 4 bases and J by 3 bases, leaving 7 bases between them. The CDR3 covers 12 residues. Here the CDR3 DNA reads TGTGCCAGCAGCCAAGGGGACACTGAAGCTTTCTTT. This gives the protein CASSQGDTEAFF.

The V and J genes are TRBV5-1 and TRBJ2-5; 13 bases are a match to TRBD2. V was clipped by 0 bases and J by 4 bases; unmatched bases: 6. This CDR3 spans 17 amino acids. The germline V gene has CDR1 SGHRS and CDR2 YFSETQ. The CDR3 spells CASSLGGLAGRAETQYF. The CDR3, as DNA: TGCGCCAGCAGCTTGGGGGGACTAGCGGGAAGGGCAGAGACCCAGTACTTC.

The chain recombines TRBV27 with TRBJ2-3, with 9 bases that match TRBD1. CDR3 length equals 17 residues. The ends lost 5 bases at V and 3 bases at J; junction bases unmatched: 12. Germline lookup yields CDR1 MNHEY and CDR2 SMNVEV (reference sequence). CDR3 nucleotide sequence: TGTGCCAGCAGTCTAACTAAGACAGGGGGGAGGACAGATACGCAGTATTTT. Encoded protein: CASSLTKTGGRTDTQYF.

The chain's CDR3 is CASSAILAGRYNEQFF. The CDR3 nucleotides read TGTGCCAGCAGTGCTATTCTAGCGGGTCGCTACAATGAGCAGTTCTTC. V usage is TRBV28 and J usage is TRBJ2-1, with TRBD2 matching over 8 bases. Germline lookup yields CDR1 MDHEN and CDR2 SYDVKM. This CDR3 has 16 residues. V lost 5 bases, J lost 3 bases, and 9 bases stayed unmatched.

This chain links TRBV5-8 with TRBJ2-3, with 10 bases fitting TRBD1. CDR3 length: 15 residues. Germline CDR1 reads SGHTS; CDR2 reads YDEGEE. Trimming took 3 bases from V and 3 from J; bases not matched to a gene: 4. Here the CDR3 reads CASSSGQGITDTQYF. The DNA for the CDR3 is TGTGCCAGCAGCTCGGGACAGGGGATAACAGATACGCAGTATTTT.

The gene calls are TRBV5-6 and TRBJ2-1; a weak D match, TRBD1 (5 bases). The CDR3 loop spans 15 amino acids. Germline loops: CDR1 SGHDT, CDR2 YYEEEE. Trimming removed 0 bases from V and 4 bases from J, with 11 bases in between. This CDR3 is CASSLGQSVYNEQFF. CDR3 sequence (DNA): TGTGCCAGCAGCTTGGGACAGAGCGTGTACAATGAGCAGTTCTTC.

The CDR3 region is CASSTLAGGPYNEQFF. For the CDR3, the DNA is TGCGCCAGCAGCACACTAGCGGGGGGGCCCTACAATGAGCAGTTCTTC. The chain joins TRBV4-1 to TRBJ2-1; 13 nucleotides agree with TRBD2. J lost 2 bases, V lost 5 bases, and 3 bases had no gene match. Per the germline V gene, CDR1 is MGHRA and CDR2 is YSYEKL. This CDR3 comprises 16 residues.

The V call is TRBV18, the J call TRBJ2-5; no clear D. Germline values: CDR1 KGHSH, CDR2 LQKENI. The CDR3 sequence is 12 residues long. Trimming cost V 5 bases and J 10 bases, with 14 bases left between them. The CDR3 here is CASSTPSEDQYF. CDR3 in DNA: TGTGCCAGCTCAACGCCCTCCGAGGACCAGTACTTC.

This sequence joins TRBV6-5 and TRBJ1-5; 9 bases align to TRBD1. V trimming: 6 bases; J trimming: 4 bases; junction bases outside the gene matches: 1. The CDR3 sequence is 13 residues long. Per the germline V gene, CDR1 is MNHEY and CDR2 is SVGAGI. The CDR3, as DNA: TGTGCCAGCAGAGGACAGGGGAATCAGCCCCAGCATTTT. This sequence encodes CASRGQGNQPQHF.

A single count supports this clone. This chain connects TRBV3-1 (or the pseudogene TRBV3-2) to TRBJ2-7; 7 bases map to TRBD1. J lost 3 bases, V lost 1 base, and 3 bases had no gene match. Germline CDR1 and CDR2: LGHDT and YNNKEL (reference sequence). This CDR3 is 14 amino acids long. In DNA form, the CDR3 reads TGTGCCAGCAGCCAAGGGGACAGATACTACGAGCAGTACTTC. Translated, it gives CASSQGDRYYEQYF.

The genes are TRBV7-8 and TRBJ1-1; D gene ambiguous. This CDR3 spans 12 amino acids. Per the germline V gene, CDR1 is SGHVS and CDR2 is FQNEAQ. The V end was cut by 5 bases, the J end by 7 bases, with 11 bases between. This CDR3 reads CASSPYGFEAFF. The CDR3 region has the DNA TGTGCCAGCAGCCCCTATGGTTTTGAAGCTTTCTTT.

The chain is built from TRBV2 and TRBJ2-3; the match to TRBD1 covers 10 bases. Per germline, CDR1 SNHLY and CDR2 FYNNEI. Trimming at V came to 4 bases and at J to 4 bases, leaving 5 bases not matched to a gene. CDR3 length: 15 residues. The CDR3 sequence: CASSVRDRGPDTQYF. DNA of the CDR3: TGTGCCAGCAGTGTGAGGGACAGGGGACCAGATACGCAGTATTTT.

The V and J genes are TRBV7-2 and TRBJ1-4; 7 nucleotides match TRBD1. The V gene's germline CDR1 is SGHTA and CDR2 FQGNSA. This CDR3 has 14 amino acids. The ends lost 5 bases at V and 4 bases at J; junction bases unmatched: 4. The CDR3 DNA follows: TGTGCCAGCAGCGAGGGGGCGGGTAATGAAAAACTGTTTTTT. It yields the protein CASSEGAGNEKLFF.

The chain recombines TRBV2 with TRBJ2-5, with 9 nucleotides matching TRBD1. CDR3 length: 15 amino acids. The V and J ends lost 6 bases and 5 bases, in that order; junction bases with no gene match: 10. Germline loops: CDR1 SNHLY, CDR2 FYNNEI. Here the CDR3 reads CASRPGQGTVETQYF. CDR3 DNA: TGTGCCAGCAGACCGGGACAGGGAACGGTGGAGACCCAGTACTTC.

The chain has TRBV19 and TRBJ2-2, with 7 bases aligning to TRBD2. The ends lost 8 bases at V and 3 bases at J; junction bases unmatched: 6. From germline, CDR1 is LNHDA and CDR2 SQIVND (reference sequence). The CDR3 extends over 14 amino acids. The CDR3 sequence is CASQGGVYTGELFF. Here the CDR3 DNA reads TGTGCCAGTCAGGGAGGGGTCTACACCGGGGAGCTGTTTTTT.

The CDR3: CASSPMDRGQTQYF. In nucleotides, the CDR3 is TGTGCCAGCAGCCCGATGGACAGGGGCCAGACCCAGTACTTC. The V call is TRBV5-6, the J call TRBJ2-5; TRBD1 matches 9 bases. The J segment lost 6 bases and the V segment lost 4 bases, leaving 7 bases of the junction unmatched. In germline, CDR1 is SGHDT, CDR2 YYEEEE. There are 14 residues in the CDR3.